The 5 T cell receptor beta chains listed next were all sequenced from one sample in a study of beta chain features in type 1 diabetes. Findings and limits, study-wide: Moderately but significantly shorter TCRB CDR3s were found in Type 1 diabetes patients in all four CD4+ subsets.

cDNA synthesis used the whole RNA isolate, giving expressed TCRB sequences. The protocol was immunoSEQ multiplex PCR, while the TCRdb copy is restricted to in-frame clones and leaves out a portion. Among over 600,000 clones listed, under 15% were seen once. Their recognized antigens are unknown. Input material: naive CD4+ T cells from blood. Source of these receptors: a man aged 30-40 years with type 1 diabetes.

The chain couples TRBV4-3 to TRBJ2-7; D possibly corresponds to TRBD2 (6 bases). Germline CDR1 is LGHNA and CDR2 is YSLEER. V dropped 5 bases and J dropped 2 bases, with 19 bases sitting between them. The CDR3 runs 16 residues. The CDR3 loop reads CASSAEPGTATYEQYF. CDR3 coding DNA: TGCGCCAGCAGCGCGGAACCCGGGACTGCGACCTACGAGCAGTACTTC.

This clone came up a few times. The genes are TRBV6-6 and TRBJ1-2; 7 nucleotides line up with TRBD1. Germline CDR1 MNHNY, CDR2 SVGAGI (reference sequence). Trimming cost V 4 bases and J 2 bases; bases outside gene matches: 1. The CDR3 consists of 13 residues. The CDR3 sequence is CASSLTGNYGYTF. The DNA for the CDR3 is TGTGCCAGCAGTTTGACAGGGAACTATGGCTACACCTTC.

The V gene is TRBV9, the J gene TRBJ2-1, with TRBD1 as a possible D gene (5 bases). The germline V gene has CDR1 SGDLS and CDR2 YYNGEE. V was trimmed by 0 bases and J by 7 bases, leaving 14 bases between them. The CDR3 covers 15 residues. The CDR3 loop reads CASSVAVGARNEQFF. The CDR3 region has the DNA TGTGCCAGCAGCGTAGCAGTTGGGGCTAGGAATGAGCAGTTCTTC. Together with reference TRBV9 and TRBJ2-1, the CDR3 gives the full variable domain: DSGVTQTPKHLITATGQRVTLRCSPRSGDLSVYWYQQSLDQGLQFLIQYYNGEERAKGNILERFSAQQFPDLHSELNLSSLELGDSALYFCASSVAVGARNEQFFGPGTRLTVL.

The chain is built from TRBV19 and TRBJ1-2; maybe TRBD1 (5 bases). Germline loops: CDR1 LNHDA, CDR2 SQIVND (reference sequence). The V gene lost 3 bases and the J gene lost 3 bases, with 11 bases spanning the gap. The CDR3 covers 14 residues. CDR3 nucleotides: TGTGCCAGTAGTATGACAGAGAAATACTATGGCTACACCTTC. Translating gives CASSMTEKYYGYTF.

This clone was seen only a few times. The chain has TRBV7-2 and TRBJ1-2, with 9 bases identical to TRBD1. The ends lost 5 bases at V and 8 bases at J; junction bases unmatched: 18. CDR1 SGHTA and CDR2 FQGNSA come from the germline V gene. The CDR3 runs to 17 residues. In nucleotides, the CDR3 is TGTGCCAGCAGCCTCAGTCCCGGGACAGGGCCCGAGGGAGGCTACACCTTC. The encoded protein is CASSLSPGTGPEGGYTF.